Reported below is one T cell receptor (beta chain). The authors' processing: Nucleated cell counts were estimated from reference gene primer amplification. The table came from immunoSEQ multiplex PCR; TCRdb's copy has only in-frame clones and leaves some out. That table is the source of V, J and clone size, and D and trimming were worked out from the DNA. The sample has tens of thousands of clones, 82% seen once. These data originate in a study of blood T cell repertoires in COVID-19. As for the study in general: The analysed material was cDNA or gDNA that came from T cells, B-cell-depleted T cells, or PBMCs.

The ends lost 3 bases at V and 7 bases at J; junction bases unmatched: 10. The CDR3 runs 15 residues. Germline CDR1 and CDR2: LNHDA and SQIVND (reference sequence). Sample: peripheral blood. This rearrangement joins TRBV19 to TRBJ1-2; 8 bases match TRBD1. This sequence originates from a man between 60 and 70 years old with acute or convalescent COVID-19. Written as DNA, the CDR3 is TGTGCCAGTAGTATGACCATGGACAGGGCCTTTGGCTACACCTTC. This encodes CASSMTMDRAFGYTF.